The 22 T cell receptor beta chains below come from one sample, sequenced in a study of blood T cells in healthy people across ages. For the second PCR, which ran for 7 to 11 cycles, a sample-barcoded 5' primer and a J-beta primer mix were used. TCRdb redid the calling of the 5' RACE reads with MiXCR, one entry per CDR3 protein. Of hundreds of thousands of distinct CDR3 sequences in the sample, around 45% are singletons; the top ten hold 25% to 35%. Source material: blood. The receptors come from a woman aged 55-75 years in good health.

The rearrangement joins TRBV20-1 to TRBJ2-7; 7 bases are a match to TRBD2. The J call is in doubt because the DNA end fits TRBJ2-5 better. Germline CDR1 is DFQATT and CDR2 is SNEGSKA (reference sequence). The CDR3 contains 12 residues. CDR3 protein: CSATTSKETQYF. The CDR3 nucleotides read TGCAGTGCAACGACTAGCAAAGAGACCCAGTACTTC.

The chain recombines TRBV5-5 with TRBJ2-5; 8 nucleotides line up with TRBD1. The J call may not be correct, given that the DNA end is closer to TRBJ2-7. The CDR3 has 18 residues. The germline CDR1 and CDR2 sequences are SGHKS and YYEKEE (reference sequence). CDR3 in amino acids: CASSPTGDVRWLLDEQYF. The DNA of the CDR3 is TGTGCCAGCAGCCCGACAGGGGACGTCCGCTGGTTGCTCGACGAGCAGTACTTC.

This clonotype was seen ten or more times. This sequence joins TRBV29-1 and TRBJ2-1; D gene ambiguous. CDR1 SQVTM and CDR2 ANQGSEA come from the germline V gene. CDR3 length: 14 residues. The ends were cut back, 0 bases at V and 4 bases at J, with 10 bases in the middle. The CDR3 DNA reads as TGCAGCGTTGAAGAAAGCCCACGGTACAATGAGCAGTTCTTC. The encoded protein is CSVEESPRYNEQFF.

The chain employs TRBV27 and TRBJ1-6; TRBD1 matches 9 bases. Losses at the gene ends were 6 bases for V and 6 bases for J; bases not matched to a gene: 6. There are 15 residues in the CDR3. Germline values: CDR1 MNHEY, CDR2 SMNVEV (reference sequence). CDR3 DNA sequence: TGTGCCAGCAGGGAACAGGGGGCAGTTAATTCACCCCTCCACTTT. Amino acid sequence: CASREQGAVNSPLHF.

The chain couples TRBV6-5 to TRBJ2-5; D is unresolved. The germline CDR1 and CDR2 sequences are MNHEY and SVGAGI. There are 15 residues in the CDR3. V was clipped by 0 bases and J by 5 bases, with 13 bases between them. The CDR3 region is CASSYSTAGGETQYF. CDR3 nucleotide sequence: TGTGCCAGCAGTTACTCGACGGCCGGTGGGGAGACCCAGTACTTC.

This clonotype occurred a few times. The V and J genes are TRBV29-1 and TRBJ2-4; D might be TRBD1 or TRBD2, each matching 5 bases. From germline, CDR1 is SQVTM and CDR2 ANQGSEA. The CDR3 sequence is 12 residues long. V was shortened by 5 bases and J by 7 bases, with 12 bases between the two germline ends. Written as DNA, the CDR3 is TGCAGCGTTACCCAAGAGGGGAACATTCAGTACTTC. Protein product: CSVTQEGNIQYF.

This clonotype was seen a handful of times. The chain is built from TRBV20-1 and TRBJ1-2; TRBD1 agrees at 8 bases. Germline values: CDR1 DFQATT, CDR2 SNEGSKA (reference sequence). V gave up 1 base and J gave up 4 bases; unmatched junction bases: 5. The length of the CDR3 is 14 residues. As DNA, the CDR3 is TGCAGTGCTAGAGCGGGACAGGAGATCTATGGCTACACCTTC. Its protein is CSARAGQEIYGYTF.

To note about this clonotype: Mismatch with germline at one junction end may stem from a read error. The chain has TRBV5-4 and TRBJ1-4; a weak D match, TRBD1 (5 bases). The CDR3 consists of 14 residues. Germline CDR1 is SGHNT and CDR2 is YYREEE (reference sequence). Here the CDR3 reads CASSLEGTNEKRFF. The CDR3 region has the DNA TGTGCCAGCAGCTTGGAGGGGACTAATGAAAAACGGTTTTTT.

Concerning this clonotype: Just one base apart from a much larger clone, this may be a read error. V and J are TRBV29-1 and TRBJ2-5; D is possibly TRBD1 or TRBD2 (5 bases each). With 3 bases removed from V and 11 bases from J, the gap between germline ends came to 16 bases. CDR1 is SQVTM and CDR2 is ANQGSEA in the germline V gene. The length of the CDR3 is 12 residues. The CDR3 reads CSVDGTADEQYF. The CDR3 region has the DNA TGCAGCGTTGACGGGACCGCAGATGAGCAGTACTTC.

As regards this clonotype: This clone may be a read error of a much larger clone one base away. The chain couples TRBV3-1 to TRBJ1-6; D might be TRBD1 (5 bases). V gave up 4 bases and J gave up 10 bases, with 14 bases separating them. The V gene's germline CDR1 is LGHDT and CDR2 YNNKEL (reference sequence). There are 14 residues in the CDR3. CDR3 bases: TGTGCCAGCAGCCGGGACGGGGGGAAGTCACCCCTCCACTTT. It translates to CASSRDGGKSPLHF.

This clonotype was observed a few times. CDR3 sequence: CSVEDRIRGWYNSPLHF. The CDR3 DNA reads as TGCAGCGTTGAAGATCGAATCAGGGGCTGGTATAATTCACCCCTCCACTTT. V gene TRBV29-1 combines with J gene TRBJ1-6; the D gene is possibly TRBD1 (6 bases). This CDR3 contains 17 residues. Germline V lookup: CDR1 SQVTM, CDR2 ANQGSEA. The germline V and J ends were trimmed by 0 bases and 4 bases, with 16 bases remaining between them.

The rearrangement links TRBV7-2 to TRBJ2-7, with 9 bases lining up with TRBD1. Per germline, CDR1 SGHTA and CDR2 FQGNSA. The CDR3 covers 14 residues. Trimming cost V 4 bases and J 2 bases; bases outside gene matches: 3. CDR3 residues: CASSSGTGPYEQYF. The CDR3, as DNA: TGTGCCAGCAGCTCCGGGACAGGGCCCTACGAGCAGTACTTC.

This clonotype has more than one count but fewer than ten. V is TRBV7-8 and J is TRBJ2-5; 9 bases map to TRBD1. This CDR3 spans 17 amino acids. Trimming cost V 0 bases and J 2 bases; bases outside gene matches: 7. Per germline, CDR1 SGHVS and CDR2 FQNEAQ. The CDR3 bases are TGTGCCAGCAGCTTAGCGTTCGGCGGACAGGGGCAAGAGACCCAGTACTTC. This codes for CASSLAFGGQGQETQYF.

The V gene is TRBV7-9, the J gene TRBJ2-5; a weak D match, TRBD2 (5 bases). CDR1 and CDR2 from the germline V gene are SEHNR and FQNEAQ (reference sequence). Deletions cut 0 bases from V and 2 bases from J, with 13 bases between. The CDR3 sequence is 16 residues long. The CDR3 sequence is CASSLAYGRGQETQYF. CDR3 in DNA: TGTGCCAGCAGCTTAGCCTACGGACGGGGTCAAGAGACCCAGTACTTC.

In the case of this clonotype: The junction differs from germline at one of its ends, possibly a read error. The chain joins TRBV6-5 to TRBJ1-2; 8 positions agree with TRBD1. This CDR3 is built from 14 residues. Germline V gives CDR1 MNHEY, CDR2 SVGAGI. As DNA, the CDR3 is TGTGCCAGCAGTGACTCGACAGGGGCGGGAGGCTACACCTTC. Residues: CASSDSTGAGGYTF.

CDR3 region: CASQGERDYYNEQFF. The CDR3 DNA is TGTGCCAGCCAAGGCGAGCGAGACTACTACAATGAGCAGTTCTTC. The chain joins TRBV10-3 to TRBJ2-1; possibly TRBD2 for D (5 bases). The V end lost 10 bases, the J end lost 3 bases, and 19 bases lay between the germline ends. This CDR3 is 15 amino acids long. Germline V gene sequence: CDR1 ENHRY, CDR2 SYGVKD.

The chain employs TRBV6-1 and TRBJ2-6, with D possibly matching TRBD1 (6 bases). There are 15 residues in the CDR3. Trimming shortened V by 6 bases and J by 2 bases, and 11 bases separated the two germline ends. Germline CDR1 reads MNHNS; CDR2 reads SASEGT. The CDR3: CASRIQGAGANVLTF. In nucleotides, the CDR3 is TGTGCCAGCAGAATACAGGGAGCTGGGGCCAACGTCCTGACTTTC.

As DNA, the CDR3 is TGTGCCAGCAGCCACGCCCAAGCCGGAAACACCATATATTTT. Amino acids: CASSHAQAGNTIYF. V and J are TRBV3-1 and TRBJ1-3; D is ambiguous. V lost 3 bases, J lost 4 bases, and 10 bases lay in between. CDR3 length: 14 amino acids. Germline CDR1 and CDR2: LGHDT and YNNKEL (reference sequence).

This rearrangement joins TRBV12-3 or TRBV12-4 to TRBJ1-3; D is possibly TRBD1 (6 bases). CDR3 length: 18 amino acids. V gave up 8 bases and J gave up 2 bases, with 25 bases separating them. The CDR3 nucleotides read TGTGCCAGCCAAAGCGGGGGGGCGGGAACAATCCCTGGAAACACCATATATTTT. This translates into CASQSGGAGTIPGNTIYF.

The V call is TRBV20-1, the J call TRBJ2-3; 8 bases line up with TRBD1. Per germline, CDR1 DFQATT and CDR2 SNEGSKA (reference sequence). This CDR3 has 15 amino acids. The V segment lost 6 bases and the J segment 5 bases; nucleotides outside the gene matches: 13. The chain's CDR3 is CSADPVAGGIDTQYF. The CDR3 nucleotides are TGCAGTGCGGACCCGGTGGCAGGGGGCATAGATACGCAGTATTTT.

In its sample, this clonotype was seen a few times. J is TRBJ2-2 and V is TRBV12-3 or TRBV12-4, with TRBD2 matching 7 bases. The CDR3 sequence is 16 residues long. With V trimmed by 3 bases and J by 6 bases, 10 bases remained unmatched. The CDR3 here is CASSFGGLSVAGELFF. The CDR3 coding sequence is TGTGCCAGCAGTTTTGGGGGACTATCCGTCGCCGGGGAGCTGTTTTTT.

As for this clonotype: Given a much more abundant clone one base away, this may be a read error. The chain carries TRBV7-3 and TRBJ2-1; TRBD1 aligns across 9 bases. With 5 bases clipped from V and 2 bases from J, the junction kept 4 bases outside the gene matches. The CDR3 contains 15 residues. CDR1 and CDR2 (germline): SGHTA, FQGTGA. CDR3 DNA sequence: TGTGCCAGCAGCACAACAGGGGGCCCCTACAATGAGCAGTTCTTC. Translating it yields CASSTTGGPYNEQFF.